The source of this T cell receptor (beta chain) is a study of human T cells and chemical hapten exposure. Across the study: TCR yield per sample varied, mainly due to pooled library volumes. General study results and limits: Expanded TCRs showed more large CDR3 clusters than pre-sensitization or healthy control sets.

TCRdb passed the RACE reads through MiXCR, listing each CDR3 protein once. Here the sample spans about 84,000 distinct CDR3 sequences, 10% to 11% being singletons. The CDR3 loop spans 14 amino acids. Trimming removed 8 bases at V and 7 bases at J, with 21 bases between. The germline gives CDR1 DFQATT, CDR2 SNEGSKA (reference sequence). A few counts support this clonotype. What it recognizes is unknown. This sample's time point: patch test 3, about 24 weeks after DPC sensitization. Specified treatment: therapeutic diphenylcyclopropenone sensitization with weekly scalp DPC. This rearrangement joins TRBV20-1 to TRBJ2-1; possible D gene TRBD2, 6 bases. This TCR was recovered from a woman between 50 and 59 years old with alopecia areata. Some clones in this sample may be carry-over from other donors' samples. The specimen was whole blood, collected in connection with sensitization to the hapten diphenylcyclopropenone (DPC). The CDR3 loop is CSSPRASDWNEQFF. CDR3 bases: TGCAGTTCACCGAGGGCTAGCGATTGGAATGAGCAGTTCTTC.